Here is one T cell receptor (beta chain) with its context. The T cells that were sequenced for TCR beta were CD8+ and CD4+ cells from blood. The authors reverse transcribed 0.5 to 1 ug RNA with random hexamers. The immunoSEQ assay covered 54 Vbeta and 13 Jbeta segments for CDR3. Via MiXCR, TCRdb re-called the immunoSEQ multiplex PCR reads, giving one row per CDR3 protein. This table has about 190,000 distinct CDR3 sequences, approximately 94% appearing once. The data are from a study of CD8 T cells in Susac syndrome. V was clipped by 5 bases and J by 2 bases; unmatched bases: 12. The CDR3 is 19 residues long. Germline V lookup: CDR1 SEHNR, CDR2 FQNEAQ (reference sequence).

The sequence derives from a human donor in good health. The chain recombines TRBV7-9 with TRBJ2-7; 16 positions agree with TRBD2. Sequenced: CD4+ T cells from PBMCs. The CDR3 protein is CASSTTGTSGGGIPYEQYV. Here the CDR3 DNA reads TGTGCCAGCAGCACCACCGGGACTAGCGGGGGGGGCATCCCCTACGAGCAGTACGTC.